Listed below are T cell receptor beta chains from one sample, sequenced in a study of blood T cell repertoires in COVID-19. Profiling relied on immunoSEQ multiplex PCR, and the TCRdb table lists in-frame clones only, not all of them. The sample has just under 350,000 clones, around nine tenths seen once. Sequenced input: peripheral blood. The receptors derive from a woman between 65 and 79 years old with COVID-19, enrolled during active disease. The CDR3 runs from the conserved cysteine through the conserved F or W. A D gene is named only where the DNA matches it firmly. The size of a clone is reported for some rows only, either as once, few or many, or as a class for expanded clones.

j_call | clone_size | v_call | d_call | cdr3_nt | cdr3_aa
TRBJ1-6 | NA | TRBV19 | TRBD1 | TGTGCCAGTAGTATTTGGGACAGGGCCCGAAATTCACCCCTCCACTTT | CASSIWDRARNSPLHF
TRBJ2-2 | NA | TRBV5-1 | TRBD2 | TGCGCCAGCAGCCACTCCGGGACTAGCGGGGGGAACACCGGGGAGCTGTTTTTT | CASSHSGTSGGNTGELFF
TRBJ1-1 | NA | TRBV28 | TRBD1 | TGTGCCAGCAGTCCATCCCCCGGGACAGACACTGAAGCTTTCTTT | CASSPSPGTDTEAFF
TRBJ2-5 | NA | TRBV5-4 | NA | TGTGCCAGCAGCTTGAGTGGAGGGCTTAAAGAGACCCAGTACTTC | CASSLSGGLKETQYF
TRBJ2-7 | NA | TRBV9 | NA | TGTGCCAGCAGCGACCGGGACTCTCCCGGCGAGCAGTACTTC | CASSDRDSPGEQYF
TRBJ2-5 | NA | TRBV29-1 | TRBD1 | TGCAGCGTGACAGGGGGCGGAGAGACCCAGTACTTC | CSVTGGGETQYF
TRBJ1-1 | NA | TRBV4-3 | TRBD1 | TGCGCCAGCAGCCAAACCACTGGGACAGGGACCACTGAAGCTTTCTTT | CASSQTTGTGTTEAFF
TRBJ1-2 | NA | TRBV11-2 | TRBD1 | TGTGCCAGCAGCTCACTGACAGGGGTCTATGGCTACACCTTC | CASSSLTGVYGYTF
TRBJ2-5 | NA | TRBV29-1 | NA | TGCAGCGTTGAAAGGTCAGGGATAGAGGAGACCCAGTACTTC | CSVERSGIEETQYF
TRBJ1-2 | NA | TRBV11-2 | NA | TGTGCCAGCAGCTTAAATTCGGGCTACACCTTC | CASSLNSGYTF
TRBJ1-2 | few | TRBV5-1 | NA | TGCGCCAGCAGCTTGGACGACAGAAACTATGGCTACACCTTC | CASSLDDRNYGYTF
TRBJ1-6 | few | TRBV28 | NA | TGTGCCAGCAGAACCGGGTCGACGTCCTATAATTCACCCCTCCACTTT | CASRTGSTSYNSPLHF
TRBJ2-3 | NA | TRBV5-1 | NA | TGCGCCAGCAGCTTGGATGGGGTCGAGGGAGATACGCAGTATTTT | CASSLDGVEGDTQYF
TRBJ2-1 | NA | TRBV18 | NA | TGTGCCAGCTCACCACCGGGGCAAGAGCAGTTCTTC | CASSPPGQEQFF
TRBJ2-1 | NA | TRBV5-1 | TRBD2 | TGCGCCAGCAGCTTGGATCTAGCGGGGCAGAATGAGCAGTTCTTC | CASSLDLAGQNEQFF
TRBJ2-7 | NA | TRBV5-4 | NA | TGTGCCAGCAGCACGGTCGCAGGGTCCTACGAGCAGTACTTC | CASSTVAGSYEQYF
TRBJ1-5 | NA | TRBV21-1 | NA | TGTGCCAGCAGCACCTTGGACAGGGGGGGTCAGCCCCAGCATTTT | CASSTLDRGGQPQHF
TRBJ2-7 | once | TRBV2 | TRBD2 | TGTGCCAGCAGTGTGTCGACTAGCACGTACGAGCAGTACTTC | CASSVSTSTYEQYF
TRBJ1-2 | NA | TRBV3-1/TRBV3-2 | NA | TGTGCCAGCAGCCAAGAACCAGGGGACTATGGCTACACCTTC | CASSQEPGDYGYTF
TRBJ2-3 | few | TRBV2 | NA | TGTGCCAGCAGTGATCCAGGGTCCGTCACAGATACGCAGTATTTT | CASSDPGSVTDTQYF
TRBJ2-7 | NA | TRBV7-6 | TRBD1 | TGTGCCAGCAGCCCCTGGACAGGGGCCTACGAGCAGTACTTC | CASSPWTGAYEQYF